This T cell receptor (beta chain) emerged from a study of blood T cell repertoires in COVID-19. Overall study: Donors in the United States, Italy and Spain gave samples during acute or convalescent COVID-19.

The data were produced by immunoSEQ multiplex PCR, yet TCRdb's version contains in-frame clones alone and is incomplete. Counted here are 150,000 to 200,000 clones, about 87% occurring once; the ten biggest clones make up 2.7%. In germline, CDR1 is SGHNT, CDR2 YYREEE (reference sequence). V was trimmed by 1 base and J by 2 bases, leaving 16 bases between them. The CDR3 totals 16 residues. V usage is TRBV5-4 and J usage is TRBJ2-7, with D maybe TRBD1 (6 bases). The sample taken for sequencing was peripheral blood. The TCR originated in a man aged 35 to 55 with active or convalescent COVID-19. CDR3 sequence reads: CASSLRGQGLPYEQYF. The CDR3 DNA reads as TGTGCCAGCAGCTTGAGAGGGCAGGGGCTTCCCTACGAGCAGTACTTC.